These 18 T cell receptor beta chains share one sample of origin, sequenced in a study of beta chain features in type 1 diabetes. Sequenced material consisted of expressed TCRB transcripts (all of the isolated RNA was reverse transcribed). Method: immunoSEQ multiplex PCR; TCRdb's copy keeps in-frame clones and lacks some. The sample has just over 450,000 clones, around 28% seen once. Sequencing used naive CD4+ T cells from blood. The receptor source for this set is a man younger than 35 in good health.

V is TRBV30 and J is TRBJ1-5, with TRBD1 matching 10 bases. V dropped 0 bases and J dropped 2; count of bases not matched to a gene: 10. In germline, CDR1 is GTSNPN, CDR2 SVGIG (reference sequence). CDR3 length: 18 residues. The CDR3 DNA reads TGTGCCTGGAGTGTGGCCCGGACAGGGGGTAGCGGCAATCAGCCCCAGCATTTT. Translation: CAWSVARTGGSGNQPQHF.

This clone appeared a few times. The chain links TRBV30 to TRBJ1-5; TRBD1 matches at 9 bases. The CDR3 runs 12 residues. V gave up 5 bases and J gave up 9 bases; unmatched junction bases: 5. Germline CDR1 is GTSNPN and CDR2 is SVGIG (reference sequence). In DNA form, the CDR3 reads TGTGCCTGGGGGACAGGGCCTCGGCCCCAGCATTTT. The encoded protein is CAWGTGPRPQHF.

V is TRBV19 and J is TRBJ2-1; 7 bases fit TRBD2. The CDR3 is made up of 15 amino acids. Germline V gene data show CDR1 as LNHDA and CDR2 as SQIVND (reference sequence). V trimming: 5 bases; J trimming: 4 bases; junction bases outside the gene matches: 8. CDR3 sequence (DNA): TGTGCCAGTAGTGTAATAGCGGGCCCTTACAATGAGCAGTTCTTC. This sequence encodes CASSVIAGPYNEQFF.

The chain carries TRBV19 and TRBJ2-6; 9 positions agree with TRBD1. The V gene's germline CDR1 is LNHDA and CDR2 SQIVND (reference sequence). The trim removed 3 bases at V and 2 bases at J, leaving 5 bases unmatched. The CDR3 runs to 17 residues. The CDR3 DNA is TGTGCCAGTAGTATCTCACAGGGGGCGGCTGGGGCCAACGTCCTGACTTTC. Amino acids: CASSISQGAAGANVLTF.

The chain combines TRBV1 with TRBJ2-5; the tabulated D call, TRBD2, remains unverified against the DNA. TRBV1 is assigned pseudogene status. This CDR3 contains 18 residues. The CDR3: CTSSLIKELAGVSETQYF. The DNA for the CDR3 is TGCACCAGCAGCCTAATTAAGGAACTAGCGGGAGTATCGGAGACCCAGTACTTC.

The chain couples TRBV29-1 to TRBJ2-5; possible D gene TRBD1, 5 bases. V lost 5 bases to trimming and J lost 5 bases, with 9 bases between them. The germline gives CDR1 SQVTM, CDR2 ANQGSEA. The CDR3 contains 11 residues. For the CDR3, the DNA is TGCAGCGTTTTTAGGGGCGAGACCCAGTACTTC. Its protein is CSVFRGETQYF.

The chain has TRBV29-1 and TRBJ1-2; D ambiguous. The CDR3 is 15 residues long. CDR1 is SQVTM, CDR2 ANQGSEA, per germline. The V gene lost 3 bases and the J gene lost 0 bases, with 14 bases spanning the gap. CDR3: CSVEKGLQANYGYTF. CDR3 sequence (DNA): TGCAGCGTTGAGAAGGGCCTCCAAGCTAACTATGGCTACACCTTC.

The rearrangement joins TRBV28 to TRBJ2-5; tentatively, D is TRBD1 (5 bases). The germline V gene encodes CDR1 MDHEN and CDR2 SYDVKM. The CDR3 is made up of 13 amino acids. Trimming took off 5 bases at V and 5 bases at J, with 12 bases between the two ends. DNA of the CDR3: TGTGCCAGCAGTCAGCAGGGCCACGAGACCCAGTACTTC. Translated, it gives CASSQQGHETQYF. Looking up the rest from reference TRBV28 and TRBJ2-5 gives the full variable domain: DVKVTQSSRYLVKRTGEKVFLECVQDMDHENMFWYRQDPGLGLRLIYFSYDVKMKEKGDIPEGYSVSREKKERFSLILESASTNQTSMYLCASSQQGHETQYFGPGTRLLVL.

This clone has a handful of counts. The V and J genes are TRBV29-1 and TRBJ1-2; perhaps TRBD1 as D (6 bases). This CDR3 spans 12 amino acids. CDR1 is SQVTM and CDR2 is ANQGSEA in the germline V gene. V lost 7 bases and J lost 4, with 13 bases in between. The CDR3 region has the DNA TGCAGCGGCCTCAGGGGTGCCTATGGCTACACCTTC. Translating gives CSGLRGAYGYTF.

This clone was seen a handful of times. The V call is TRBV30, the J call TRBJ1-2; no clear D. V lost 6 bases, J lost 0 bases, and 11 bases lay in between. Germline-derived CDR1 and CDR2 are GTSNPN and SVGIG (reference sequence). The CDR3 consists of 13 residues. The CDR3: CACRWGANYGYTF. CDR3 bases: TGTGCCTGCCGCTGGGGTGCTAACTATGGCTACACCTTC.

This clone was picked up a small number of times. The rearrangement uses TRBV5-1 and TRBJ2-3; 7 positions agree with TRBD2. CDR1 is SGHRS, CDR2 YFSETQ, per germline. The trim removed 4 bases at V and 0 bases at J, leaving 5 bases unmatched. CDR3 length: 15 residues. The CDR3 sequence: CASSPAGTSTDTQYF. CDR3 DNA: TGCGCCAGCAGCCCAGCGGGGACGAGCACAGATACGCAGTATTTT.

This clone was found a few times. The chain carries TRBV15 and TRBJ2-1; D uncertain. With 1 base removed from V and 9 bases from J, the gap between germline ends came to 4 bases. The germline V gene has CDR1 LNHNV and CDR2 YYDKDF (reference sequence). The CDR3 spans 11 residues. CDR3 DNA: TGTGCCACCAGCAGAGCCGTTGAGCAGTTCTTC. Its translation: CATSRAVEQFF.

This clone appeared a few times. The chain carries TRBV4-3 and TRBJ1-4; 10 bases are a match to TRBD1. The V segment lost 4 bases and the J segment 14 bases; nucleotides outside the gene matches: 16. Germline values: CDR1 LGHNA, CDR2 YSLEER. The CDR3 length is 16 residues. The CDR3 is CASSRSGTGAPKMLFF. CDR3 sequence (DNA): TGCGCCAGCAGCCGATCCGGGACAGGGGCTCCAAAAATGCTGTTTTTT.

This clone was counted between two and nine times. The CDR3 reads CASSSRDRDTDTQYF. The CDR3 DNA reads TGTGCCAGCAGCTCCCGGGACAGGGATACAGATACGCAGTATTTT. The rearrangement links TRBV4-2 to TRBJ2-3; TRBD1 aligns across 9 bases. The CDR3 has 15 amino acids. V dropped 5 bases and J dropped 3; count of bases not matched to a gene: 6. The germline CDR1 and CDR2 sequences are LGHNA and YNFKEQ.

The CDR3 reads CASSRGTASEQYF. In DNA form, the CDR3 reads TGTGCCAGCAGCCGCGGGACAGCCTCCGAGCAGTACTTC. The gene calls are TRBV5-4 and TRBJ2-7; a weak D match, TRBD1 (7 bases). V lost 4 bases to trimming and J lost 6 bases, with 14 bases between them. CDR1 is SGHNT, CDR2 YYREEE, per germline (reference sequence). This CDR3 has 13 residues.

V is TRBV18 and J is TRBJ1-5; D is ambiguous. The ends were cut back, 3 bases at V and 6 bases at J, with 15 bases in the middle. The germline V gene has CDR1 KGHSH and CDR2 LQKENI. The CDR3 loop spans 15 amino acids. CDR3 in DNA: TGTGCCAGCTCACCCCGGGTGGTGGCGGGTCAGCCCCAGCATTTT. Protein product: CASSPRVVAGQPQHF.

The gene calls are TRBV4-1 and TRBJ1-1; D is unclear. Germline lookup yields CDR1 MGHRA and CDR2 YSYEKL. V lost 1 base to trimming and J lost 0 bases, with 9 bases between them. The CDR3 has 15 residues. CDR3 sequence reads: CASSQGGGLNTEAFF. CDR3 DNA sequence: TGCGCCAGCAGCCAAGGAGGAGGGTTGAACACTGAAGCTTTCTTT.

This chain joins TRBV6-6 and TRBJ2-7; tentatively, D is TRBD2 (6 bases). V dropped 6 bases and J dropped 5 bases, with 11 bases sitting between them. The CDR3 loop spans 12 amino acids. Germline V gene lookup returns CDR1 MNHNY and CDR2 SVGAGI (reference sequence). Here the CDR3 DNA reads TGTGCCAGCAGCAATCCTAGCGACGAGCAGTACTTC. Protein: CASSNPSDEQYF.